The next 21 T cell receptor beta chains were all read from a single sample in a study of blood T cell repertoires in COVID-19. The method was immunoSEQ multiplex PCR; TCRdb's version includes in-frame clones alone and lacks a portion of them. Of roughly 66,000 clones in the sample, about nine tenths were seen once. Sequencing was carried out using peripheral blood. The receptors come from a human donor in a cohort sampled during active COVID-19.

This rearrangement joins TRBV30 to TRBJ2-3; the D is unclear. CDR1 is GTSNPN and CDR2 is SVGIG in the germline V gene (reference sequence). CDR3 size: 13 residues. The ends were cut back, 0 bases at V and 3 bases at J, with 7 bases in the middle. CDR3 nucleotides: TGTGCCTGGAGTGTACTACCAACAGATACGCAGTATTTT. It specifies CAWSVLPTDTQYF.

The rearrangement joins TRBV9 to TRBJ1-1, with a tentative D call TRBD1 (6 bases). CDR1 and CDR2 from the germline V gene are SGDLS and YYNGEE. V gave up 6 bases and J gave up 1 base, with 10 bases separating them. The CDR3 is made up of 13 amino acids. CDR3 amino acids: CASNRGGNTEAFF. Here the CDR3 DNA reads TGTGCCAGCAACCGAGGGGGGAACACTGAAGCTTTCTTT.

The V gene is TRBV9, the J gene TRBJ1-2; D gene ambiguous. Trimming removed 0 bases at V and 1 base at J, with 7 bases between. The CDR3 runs 14 residues. Germline-derived CDR1 and CDR2 are SGDLS and YYNGEE. The chain's CDR3 is CASSVGGDNYGYTF. In DNA, the CDR3 is TGTGCCAGCAGCGTAGGTGGAGATAACTATGGCTACACCTTC.

The CDR3 nucleotides are TGTGCCAGCAAAACAGGGTGCGAAAAACTGTTTTTT. This encodes CASKTGCEKLFF. This sequence joins TRBV7-3 and TRBJ1-4, with D perhaps matching TRBD1 (6 bases). The CDR3 is made up of 12 amino acids. Trimming took 7 bases from V and 8 from J, leaving 11 bases between them. Germline CDR1 SGHTA, CDR2 FQGTGA.

The chain couples TRBV7-9 to TRBJ2-1, with TRBD1 identical over 7 bases. There are 17 residues in the CDR3. Germline lookup yields CDR1 SEHNR and CDR2 FQNEAQ (reference sequence). The trim removed 1 base at V and 5 bases at J, leaving 11 bases unmatched. The CDR3 region is CASSLGSGYRGNNEQFF. In DNA, the CDR3 is TGTGCCAGCAGCTTAGGCTCGGGGTACAGGGGTAACAATGAGCAGTTCTTC.

This clone was picked up one time. V gene TRBV19 combines with J gene TRBJ1-4; D remains unclear. CDR1 is LNHDA and CDR2 is SQIVND in the germline V gene (reference sequence). V lost 7 bases, J lost 8 bases, and 17 bases lay in between. The CDR3 runs to 14 residues. CDR3 amino acids: CASNPGSAGEKLFF. The CDR3 nucleotides read TGTGCCAGTAATCCGGGCTCAGCGGGGGAAAAACTGTTTTTT.

This chain connects TRBV5-4 to TRBJ2-2; 9 bases fit TRBD2. Trimming took 0 bases from V and 3 from J; bases not matched to a gene: 12. CDR3 length: 19 amino acids. Germline loops: CDR1 SGHNT, CDR2 YYREEE (reference sequence). The CDR3 loop is CASSLVSGSPRTYTGELFF. The CDR3 region has the DNA TGTGCCAGCAGCTTGGTTAGCGGGAGCCCTCGCACCTACACCGGGGAGCTGTTTTTT.

V is TRBV5-1 and J is TRBJ2-1; D may be TRBD2 (7 bases). Trimming removed 4 bases from V and 1 base from J, with 18 bases in between. Per the germline V gene, CDR1 is SGHRS and CDR2 is YFSETQ. The CDR3 is 17 amino acids. The CDR3 region is CASSPTEGGSSYNEQFF. The CDR3 DNA reads as TGCGCCAGCAGCCCCACTGAGGGGGGGTCGTCCTACAATGAGCAGTTCTTC. The whole variable domain, remainder taken from reference TRBV5-1 and TRBJ2-1, is KAGVTQTPRYLIKTRGQQVTLSCSPISGHRSVSWYQQTPGQGLQFLFEYFSETQRNKGNFPGRFSGRQFSNSRSEMNVSTLELGDSALYLCASSPTEGGSSYNEQFFGPGTRLTVL.

This chain connects TRBV12-3 or TRBV12-4 to TRBJ2-5; D remains unclear. V was pared by 3 bases and J by 5 bases, with 4 bases between. The CDR3 spans 11 residues. The CDR3 DNA reads as TGTGCCAGCAGTTTTATGGAGACCCAGTACTTC. Protein product: CASSFMETQYF.

V and J are TRBV4-3 and TRBJ1-2; no clear D gene. V was cut by 3 bases and J by 0 bases, with 11 bases left in between. The CDR3 totals 15 residues. The germline V gene has CDR1 LGHNA and CDR2 YSLEER. CDR3 DNA sequence: TGCGCCAGCAGCCACCGTACGAGGGCTAACTATGGCTACACCTTC. Translated, it gives CASSHRTRANYGYTF.

The chain combines TRBV27 with TRBJ2-1, with TRBD2 as a possible D gene (6 bases). This CDR3 comprises 17 residues. Trimming cost V 5 bases and J 2 bases, with 19 bases left between them. The germline V gene encodes CDR1 MNHEY and CDR2 SMNVEV (reference sequence). The CDR3 bases are TGTGCCAGCAGTCCGACACCCGGGACTTCAACCTACAATGAGCAGTTCTTC. It translates to CASSPTPGTSTYNEQFF.

The V gene is TRBV5-4, the J gene TRBJ1-1; TRBD1 is a possible D gene (6 bases). V was shortened by 4 bases and J by 0 bases, with 10 bases between the two germline ends. From germline, CDR1 is SGHNT and CDR2 YYREEE (reference sequence). The CDR3 consists of 14 residues. The CDR3 nucleotides read TGTGCCAGCAGCAATCGACAGGTGAACACTGAAGCTTTCTTT. The encoded protein is CASSNRQVNTEAFF.

The rearrangement joins TRBV3-1 (or the pseudogene TRBV3-2) to TRBJ1-1, with D possibly being TRBD1 (6 bases). V was cut by 6 bases and J by 1 base, with 12 bases left in between. CDR3 size: 14 residues. Germline CDR1 LGHDT, CDR2 YNNKEL (reference sequence). In nucleotides, the CDR3 is TGTGCCAGCAGGAACTGGGGGCGGAACACTGAAGCTTTCTTT. This sequence encodes CASRNWGRNTEAFF.

V gene TRBV7-2 combines with J gene TRBJ2-3, with D maybe TRBD2 (6 bases). Trimming left V 1 base short and J 1 base short, with 12 bases between. Germline CDR1 is SGHTA and CDR2 is FQGNSA. The CDR3 loop spans 16 amino acids. In DNA form, the CDR3 reads TGTGCCAGCAGCTTAGTAGGAGGGGTCGGCACAGATACGCAGTATTTT. Translation: CASSLVGGVGTDTQYF.

This chain uses TRBV3-1 (or the pseudogene TRBV3-2) with TRBJ2-3, with 12 bases lining up with TRBD2. V trimming: 3 bases; J trimming: 2 bases; junction bases outside the gene matches: 15. The germline gives CDR1 LGHDT, CDR2 YNNKEL (reference sequence). The CDR3 runs 20 residues. CDR3 residues: CASSQELAGGLKLITDTQYF. The CDR3 DNA sequence: TGTGCCAGCAGCCAGGAACTAGCGGGGGGACTAAAGCTTATCACAGATACGCAGTATTTT.

V gene TRBV19 combines with J gene TRBJ2-3; tentative D call: TRBD2 (6 bases). CDR1 and CDR2 (germline): LNHDA, SQIVND (reference sequence). This CDR3 contains 15 residues. Trimming took off 6 bases at V and 0 bases at J, with 13 bases between the two ends. The CDR3, as DNA: TGTGCCAGTAGGATCGGAGGAGGGAGCACAGATACGCAGTATTTT. It is translated as CASRIGGGSTDTQYF.

The rearrangement uses TRBV4-3 and TRBJ1-3; D is unresolved. CDR3 size: 17 residues. Germline CDR1 reads LGHNA; CDR2 reads YSLEER. Trimming left V 1 base short and J 4 bases short, with 17 bases between. CDR3 in amino acids: CASSQGYAGATGNTIYF. CDR3 DNA: TGCGCCAGCAGCCAAGGGTATGCAGGCGCGACGGGAAACACCATATATTTT.

The J gene is TRBJ2-7, the V gene TRBV5-6; D gene unclear. The V end lost 1 base, the J end lost 4 bases, and 21 bases lay between the germline ends. Germline-derived CDR1 and CDR2 are SGHDT and YYEEEE. CDR3 length: 17 residues. CDR3 amino acids: CASSLWLGASLLYEQYF. DNA for the CDR3: TGTGCCAGCAGCTTGTGGTTAGGAGCCTCCCTTCTTTACGAGCAGTACTTC.

This clone was observed a few times. Other DNA sequences in this sample translate to the same CDR3. The chain combines TRBV18 with TRBJ1-5; 12 nucleotides align to TRBD1. V gave up 3 bases and J gave up 6 bases; unmatched junction bases: 3. This CDR3 comprises 15 residues. Germline CDR1 reads KGHSH; CDR2 reads LQKENI. The CDR3 is CASSPGQGAGQPQHF. As DNA, the CDR3 is TGTGCCAGCTCACCGGGACAGGGGGCTGGTCAGCCCCAGCATTTT. Full variable domain (missing parts from reference TRBV18 and TRBJ1-5): NAGVMQNPRHLVRRRGQEARLRCSPMKGHSHVYWYRQLPEEGLKFMVYLQKENIIDESGMPKERFSAEFPKEGPSILRIQQVVRGDSAAYFCASSPGQGAGQPQHFGDGTRLSIL.

The J gene is TRBJ2-6, the V gene TRBV18, with 9 bases aligning to TRBD1. Germline CDR1 KGHSH, CDR2 LQKENI. V was clipped by 6 bases and J by 0 bases; unmatched bases: 18. This CDR3 has 21 residues. DNA of the CDR3: TGTGCCAGCTCGCTCCGGACCCCGGGGACAGGGATAGGCTCTGGGGCCAACGTCCTGACTTTC. This encodes CASSLRTPGTGIGSGANVLTF. Full variable domain (remainder filled in from reference TRBV18 and TRBJ2-6): NAGVMQNPRHLVRRRGQEARLRCSPMKGHSHVYWYRQLPEEGLKFMVYLQKENIIDESGMPKERFSAEFPKEGPSILRIQQVVRGDSAAYFCASSLRTPGTGIGSGANVLTFGAGSRLTVL.

V and J are TRBV5-1 and TRBJ2-7, with 9 positions matching TRBD1. Germline V gene sequence: CDR1 SGHRS, CDR2 YFSETQ. Trimming removed 4 bases from V and 0 bases from J; junction bases left unmatched: 5. The CDR3 has 15 amino acids. CDR3 coding DNA: TGCGCCAGCAGCGCGGGGGACAGGGCCTCCTACGAGCAGTACTTC. This sequence encodes CASSAGDRASYEQYF. Full variable domain (outside the CDR3, taken from reference TRBV5-1 and TRBJ2-7): KAGVTQTPRYLIKTRGQQVTLSCSPISGHRSVSWYQQTPGQGLQFLFEYFSETQRNKGNFPGRFSGRQFSNSRSEMNVSTLELGDSALYLCASSAGDRASYEQYFGPGTRLTVT.